This record covers a single T cell receptor (beta chain). In this sample, this clone turned up a few times. Its antigen is currently not known. No per-base quality is available; no much larger clone lies one base away. The data were taken from a study of blood T cell repertoires in COVID-19 (dated by TCRdb to about 2020). Background on the whole study: Samples covering the acute and convalescent phases of COVID-19 were provided by collaborators in the United States, Italy and Spain. The prospective study material was composed of cDNA or gDNA derived from T cells, B-cell-depleted T cells, or PBMCs. Deeply sampled blood TCRbeta repertoires from subjects exposed to, actively infected with, or recovered from COVID-19 were included in the dataset. The repertoires were released in a freely available public database intended as a resource for research on the immune response to SARS-CoV-2. Where available, HLA class I and class II types were obtained from metadata supplied by the sample provider rather than from assay-based typing. Sample metadata almost always included a de-identified subject ID, COVID-19 status, age in years and sex. Samples were obtained from the ongoing ImmuneRACE study (first 160 participants) and from some 1,200 subjects provided by 6 global collaborators. General conclusions and limits of the study: The amount of clinical and demographic metadata varied by source and participant and was provided uncurated.

In Seattle, one collaborating source enrolled patients while the infection was active and tracked those patients longitudinally over the course of disease. The collaborating institutions used their own protocols to collect whole blood in K2EDTA tubes. For TCRbeta analysis, collaborators shipped samples as frozen whole blood, isolated PBMCs, or DNA extracted from either of those sample types. TCRbeta CDR3 regions were amplified from genomic DNA using the immunoSEQ Assay, a bias-controlled multiplex PCR. On the authors' methods: The number of nucleated cells in each sample was estimated by amplification of reference gene primers within the assay. To quantify the absolute abundance of each unique TCRbeta CDR3 rearrangement, sequence reads were collapsed and filtered. For each sample, productive Simpson clonality was calculated by taking the square root of Simpson's diversity index across productive rearrangements. Sourced from immuneACCESS, this table was stored by TCRdb with only in-frame sequences that have V and J called. A share of the clones is absent; for the studies checked, an unresolved V gene accounts for under half, and the remainder has no known explanation. D and trimming were read from the DNA, whereas the V and J calls and clone size are those reported in that table. Counted in this sample were about 250,000 clones; approximately 85% of them appeared once. The ten biggest clones cover 5% to 7% of the sample.

CDR1 and CDR2 were assigned from the germline V gene as ENHRY and SYGVKD. Germline trimming amounts to 7 bases on V and 1 base on J, with 4 as the count of junction bases outside the gene matches. The CDR3 covers 15 residues, taking in both the cysteine and the phenylalanine. Only the CDR3 DNA is retained, 45 bases long and in frame from the first base. The sample was peripheral blood. The sequence came from a woman of 80 years or more with COVID-19, enrolled during active disease. This chain is built from TRBV10-3 and TRBJ2-2, and TRBD2 matches 9 of the central bases. The CDR3 region reads CAITAGGQNTGELFF. The sequenced DNA: TGTGCCATCACCGCGGGGGGGCAGAACACCGGGGAGCTGTTTTTT.